This TCR beta chain was found in a study of cytomegalovirus exposure and HLA in healthy donors. Broader study findings: Common viral pathogens seemed to be connected with several of the most significant clusters, according to a later analysis.

On this clone itself: Its antigen is unknown.

V was trimmed by 5 bases and J by 5 bases, leaving 16 bases between them. The germline CDR1 and CDR2 sequences are SGHNT and YENEEA. This CDR3 is 14 amino acids long. It was with 60 Vbeta and 13 Jbeta primers that the PCR ran. Repertoires were generated with immunoSEQ multiplex PCR, while TCRdb's copy carries only in-frame clones and drops some. The sample shows about 130,000 clones, around 75% of them seen only once. Material: PBMCs. This clonotype was sampled from a man in his forties or fifties in good health and CMV-seronegative. The chain recombines TRBV11-3 with TRBJ2-7, with a possible D match to TRBD2 (6 bases). CDR3 amino acids: CASSPWTGRNEQYF. The CDR3 nucleotides read TGTGCCAGCAGCCCCTGGACGGGGAGGAACGAGCAGTACTTC.